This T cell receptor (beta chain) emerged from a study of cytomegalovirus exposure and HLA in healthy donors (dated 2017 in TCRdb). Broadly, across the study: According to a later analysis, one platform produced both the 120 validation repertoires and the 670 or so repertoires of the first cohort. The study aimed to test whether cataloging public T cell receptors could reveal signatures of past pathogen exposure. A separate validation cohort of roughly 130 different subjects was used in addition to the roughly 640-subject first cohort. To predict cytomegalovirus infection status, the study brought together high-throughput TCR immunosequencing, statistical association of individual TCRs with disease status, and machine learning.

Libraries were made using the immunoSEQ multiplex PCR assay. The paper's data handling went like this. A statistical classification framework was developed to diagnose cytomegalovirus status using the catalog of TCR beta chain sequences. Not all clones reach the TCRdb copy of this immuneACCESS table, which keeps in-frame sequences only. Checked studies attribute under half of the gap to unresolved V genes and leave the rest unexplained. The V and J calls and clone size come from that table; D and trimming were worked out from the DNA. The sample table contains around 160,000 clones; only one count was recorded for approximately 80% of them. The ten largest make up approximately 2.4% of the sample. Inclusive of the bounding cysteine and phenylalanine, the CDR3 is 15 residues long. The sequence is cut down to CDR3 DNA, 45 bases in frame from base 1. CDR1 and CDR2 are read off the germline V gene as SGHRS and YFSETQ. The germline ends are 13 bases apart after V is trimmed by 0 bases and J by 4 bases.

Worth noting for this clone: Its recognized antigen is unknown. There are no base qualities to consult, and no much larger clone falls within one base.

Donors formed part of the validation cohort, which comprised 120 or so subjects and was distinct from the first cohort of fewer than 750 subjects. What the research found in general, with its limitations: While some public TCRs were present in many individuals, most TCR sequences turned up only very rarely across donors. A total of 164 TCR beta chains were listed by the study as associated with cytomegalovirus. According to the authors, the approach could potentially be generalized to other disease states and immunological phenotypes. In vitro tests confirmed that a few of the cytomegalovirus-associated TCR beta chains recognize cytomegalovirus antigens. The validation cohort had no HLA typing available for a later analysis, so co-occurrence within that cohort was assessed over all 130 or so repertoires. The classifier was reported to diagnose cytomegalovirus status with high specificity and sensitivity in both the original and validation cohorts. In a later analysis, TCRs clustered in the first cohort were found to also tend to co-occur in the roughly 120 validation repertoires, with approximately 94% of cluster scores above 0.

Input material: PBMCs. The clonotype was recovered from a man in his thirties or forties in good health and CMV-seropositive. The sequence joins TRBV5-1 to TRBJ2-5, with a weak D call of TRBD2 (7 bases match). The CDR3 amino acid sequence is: CASSLGGGAPETQYF. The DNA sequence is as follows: TGCGCCAGCAGCTTGGGAGGGGGGGCCCCAGAGACCCAGTACTTC.